This passage covers 25 T cell receptor beta chains from one sample sequenced in a study of CD8+ T cells in alopecia areata (dated 2018 in TCRdb). The time point label on this specimen signifies: around 4 weeks on oral tofacitinib. The label giving this sample's treatment or condition can be read as: oral pan-JAK inhibitor, 5-10 mg twice daily. Library construction relied on the immunoSEQ multiplex PCR assay. RNA was extracted from all samples and reverse transcribed into cDNA as template for TCR sequencing. TCRdb carries this immuneACCESS record with in-frame sequences only. Its versions omit some clonotypes, under half of them owing to an unresolved V gene in the studies checked, with the rest unexplained. This sample lists about 200,000 clones; around 56% were detected once. The ten biggest clones cover approximately 3.4% of the sample. This specimen was CD4+ T cells sorted from blood, taken at week 4, from a patient treated with tofacitinib. The receptors derive from a human donor with alopecia areata.

DNA for the CDR3: TGTGCCAGCAAAAGTGGTGGGGCCAACGTCCTGACTTTC. Translation: CASKSGGANVLTF. V usage is TRBV6-5 and J usage is TRBJ2-6, with D hard to call. With 7 bases removed from V and 3 bases from J, the gap between germline ends came to 7 bases. The length of the CDR3 is 13 residues. Germline V lookup: CDR1 MNHEY, CDR2 SVGAGI.

The chain is built from TRBV5-1 and TRBJ2-1, with 7 bases lining up with TRBD1. This CDR3 region has 15 residues. Per the germline V gene, CDR1 is SGHRS and CDR2 is YFSETQ. The V gene end was trimmed by 4 bases and the J gene end by 4 bases; junction bases not matched to a gene: 8. Here the CDR3 DNA reads TGCGCCAGCAGCCGCGACAGGGTCGGGTACAATGAGCAGTTCTTC. Amino acid sequence: CASSRDRVGYNEQFF.

This chain uses TRBV30 with TRBJ1-6; D is unclear. V was pared by 3 bases and J by 9 bases, with 6 bases between. Per germline, CDR1 GTSNPN and CDR2 SVGIG (reference sequence). This CDR3 is built from 11 residues. The CDR3 reads CAWSSGSPLHF. The CDR3 DNA sequence: TGTGCCTGGAGCTCAGGTTCACCCCTCCACTTT.

This clone was recorded only once. A much larger clone lies a single base off, so this may be a read error. The chain employs TRBV7-2 and TRBJ1-1, with a weak D call TRBD1 (6 bases). V was pared by 2 bases and J by 0 bases, with 7 bases between. This CDR3 is built from 14 residues. Germline assignment: CDR1 SGHTA and CDR2 FQGNSA. Here the CDR3 DNA reads TGTGCCAGCAGCTTACAGGGGATGAACACTGAAGCTTTCTTT. Translated, it gives CASSLQGMNTEAFF. Variable domain in full (rest from reference TRBV7-2 and TRBJ1-1): GAGVSQSPSNKVTEKGKDVELRCDPISGHTALYWYRQSLGQGLEFLIYFQGNSAPDKSGLPSDRFSAERTGGSVSTLTIQRTQQEDSAVYLCASSLQGMNTEAFFGQGTRLTVV.

This clone was seen a few times. The chain is built from TRBV5-5 and TRBJ2-1; D gene uncertain. CDR1 SGHKS and CDR2 YYEKEE come from the germline V gene (reference sequence). The CDR3 is made up of 12 amino acids. V lost 2 bases, J lost 6 bases, and 6 bases lay in between. CDR3 DNA sequence: TGTGCCAGCAGCTTCGCTCTCAATGAGCAGTTCTTC. It is translated as CASSFALNEQFF.

The J gene is TRBJ2-3, the V gene TRBV7-9, with 10 bases that match TRBD1. The CDR3 is 17 residues long. Germline CDR1 SEHNR, CDR2 FQNEAQ (reference sequence). With V trimmed by 5 bases and J by 1 base, 9 bases remained unmatched. CDR3 nucleotides: TGTGCCAGCAGCCCTGGACAGGGGGATTTCGGCACAGATACGCAGTATTTT. Protein product: CASSPGQGDFGTDTQYF.

This clone was counted between two and nine times. The chain links TRBV2 to TRBJ1-1; no reliable D call. The V gene lost 5 bases and the J gene lost 1 base, with 11 bases spanning the gap. Germline assignment: CDR1 SNHLY and CDR2 FYNNEI. The CDR3 length is 14 residues. CDR3 sequence (DNA): TGTGCCAGCAGTCCGCTGACCGAGAACACTGAAGCTTTCTTT. Translation: CASSPLTENTEAFF.

V and J are TRBV7-8 and TRBJ2-1; the match to TRBD2 covers 8 bases. CDR3 length: 16 residues. Unmatched junction bases numbered 13, after V lost 6 bases and J lost 6 bases. Germline V CDR1 and CDR2: SGHVS, FQNEAQ. CDR3 nucleotide sequence: TGTGCCAGCAGGCTCCTTCGGGGGGGTGTTGGCAATGAGCAGTTCTTC. Protein product: CASRLLRGGVGNEQFF.

This clone came up a few times. This rearrangement joins TRBV7-2 to TRBJ2-5, with D possibly being TRBD2 (6 bases). This CDR3 spans 14 amino acids. Germline CDR1 and CDR2: SGHTA and FQGNSA. V lost 3 bases and J 9 bases, leaving 17 bases between the germline ends. The CDR3, as DNA: TGTGCCAGCAGCTTCGGATGGGGGGAGGAGCCCCAGTACTTC. Encoded protein: CASSFGWGEEPQYF.

This clone was recorded only once. This chain uses TRBV30 with TRBJ1-1; D not resolved. V was trimmed by 5 bases and J by 1 base, leaving 11 bases between them. CDR3 length equals 13 residues. CDR1 GTSNPN and CDR2 SVGIG come from the germline V gene (reference sequence). The CDR3 DNA is TGTGCCTGGGGCCCCACCCGGAACACTGAAGCTTTCTTT. Its protein product is CAWGPTRNTEAFF. Using reference TRBV30 and TRBJ1-1 for the parts outside the CDR3, the full variable domain is SQTIHQWPATLVQPVGSPLSLECTVEGTSNPNLYWYRQAAGRGLQLLFYSVGIGQISSEVPQNLSASRPQDRQFILSSKKLLLSDSGFYLCAWGPTRNTEAFFGQGTRLTVV.

This clone was found many times. The chain combines TRBV7-9 with TRBJ2-3; tentatively, D is TRBD2 (7 bases). Per the germline V gene, CDR1 is SEHNR and CDR2 is FQNEAQ (reference sequence). V was pared by 2 bases and J by 6 bases, with 15 bases between. There are 15 residues in the CDR3. The CDR3: CASSLRPGGRDTQYF. The CDR3, as DNA: TGTGCCAGCAGCTTACGTCCCGGGGGGCGTGATACGCAGTATTTT.

The rearrangement links TRBV2 to TRBJ2-5; D uncertain. V was shortened by 7 bases and J by 1 base, with 16 bases between the two germline ends. The CDR3 is 15 amino acids. Germline V CDR1 and CDR2: SNHLY, FYNNEI. The DNA of the CDR3 is TGTGCCAGCAAGGCCTCGACGATGGGCCAAGAGACCCAGTACTTC. Amino acid sequence: CASKASTMGQETQYF.

The chain employs TRBV5-4 and TRBJ2-5, with D unclear. Germline CDR1 is SGHNT and CDR2 is YYREEE (reference sequence). The CDR3 spans 11 residues. The ends were cut back, 2 bases at V and 5 bases at J, with 4 bases in the middle. The DNA of the CDR3 is TGTGCCAGCAGCTTCAGGGAGACCCAGTACTTC. This sequence encodes CASSFRETQYF.

The rearrangement links TRBV30 to TRBJ2-2, with D perhaps matching TRBD1 or TRBD2 (5 bases each). Germline lookup yields CDR1 GTSNPN and CDR2 SVGIG (reference sequence). CDR3 length: 12 amino acids. Trimming left V 4 bases short and J 5 bases short, with 8 bases between. CDR3 sequence reads: CAWKGTTGELFF. For the CDR3, the DNA is TGTGCCTGGAAGGGGACGACCGGGGAGCTGTTTTTT.

This chain connects TRBV6-5 to TRBJ2-5; D may be TRBD2 (6 bases). The V gene's germline CDR1 is MNHEY and CDR2 SVGAGI. V shed 5 bases and J shed 7 bases, with 20 bases lying between them. The CDR3 contains 15 residues. DNA of the CDR3: TGTGCCAGCAGTCCAAATCCGGGACTCGGGGTGACCCAGTACTTC. It is translated as CASSPNPGLGVTQYF.

This clone is a singleton in its sample. The chain employs TRBV9 and TRBJ2-3; D may be TRBD1 or TRBD2 (5 bases each). Germline-derived CDR1 and CDR2 are SGDLS and YYNGEE. CDR3 length: 14 residues. Trimming left V 2 bases short and J 4 bases short, with 11 bases between. The CDR3 DNA sequence: TGTGCCAGCAGCGTCGGGACGTCTCCAGATACGCAGTATTTT. Translation: CASSVGTSPDTQYF.

The V call is TRBV5-6, the J call TRBJ2-7, with TRBD1 matching 7 bases. The CDR3 extends over 16 amino acids. V shed 1 base, J shed 2 bases, and the junction held 9 bases outside the gene matches. Germline CDR1 reads SGHDT; CDR2 reads YYEEEE. The CDR3 loop is CASSLWQGQITYEQYF. The CDR3 nucleotides read TGTGCCAGCAGCTTGTGGCAGGGACAGATCACCTACGAGCAGTACTTC.

The rearrangement joins TRBV6-5 to TRBJ2-5; the D is unclear. The V end was cut by 5 bases, the J end by 3 bases, with 16 bases between. The CDR3 consists of 15 residues. Per germline, CDR1 MNHEY and CDR2 SVGAGI. The CDR3: CASSPSPVSEETQYF. The DNA for the CDR3 is TGTGCCAGCAGTCCAAGCCCTGTTTCGGAAGAGACCCAGTACTTC.

J is TRBJ1-6 and V is TRBV18; no reliable D call. This CDR3 region has 13 residues. Trimming removed 2 bases at V and 8 bases at J, with 7 bases between. Per germline, CDR1 KGHSH and CDR2 LQKENI. CDR3 bases: TGTGCCAGCTCACCAGCTTTAGATTCACCCCTCCACTTT. Translated: CASSPALDSPLHF.

This clone occurred a few times. The rearrangement uses TRBV27 and TRBJ1-5, with 7 bases identical to TRBD1. The CDR3 has 17 residues. V was pared by 6 bases and J by 4 bases, with 15 bases of the junction left unmatched. Germline loops: CDR1 MNHEY, CDR2 SMNVEV (reference sequence). DNA of the CDR3: TGTGCCAGCAGGCCGGACCCAGGGACAGAGCGTAATCAGCCCCAGCATTTT. It encodes CASRPDPGTERNQPQHF.

This chain uses TRBV4-1 with TRBJ2-6, with D possibly being TRBD2 (6 bases). The CDR3 sequence is 16 residues long. Germline V gives CDR1 MGHRA, CDR2 YSYEKL. Trimming removed 1 base at V and 3 bases at J, with 10 bases between. The CDR3 DNA sequence: TGCGCCAGCAGCCAAGTCGGGGGATATGGGGCCAACGTCCTGACTTTC. Its protein is CASSQVGGYGANVLTF.

This chain uses TRBV4-3 with TRBJ1-1; 11 nucleotides line up with TRBD1. The germline V gene has CDR1 LGHNA and CDR2 YSLEER. This CDR3 has 15 amino acids. V lost 0 bases and J lost 4; bases outside the gene matches: 1. The DNA of the CDR3 is TGCGCCAGCAGCCAAGATGGGACAGGGGGCACTGAAGCTTTCTTT. Translation: CASSQDGTGGTEAFF.

Regarding this clone: The junction departs from germline at one end; a sequencing error may be responsible. J is TRBJ2-1 and V is TRBV7-8, with TRBD1 matching 9 bases. CDR1 SGHVS and CDR2 FQNEAQ come from the germline V gene. CDR3 length equals 16 residues. The CDR3, as DNA: TGTGCCAGCAGCCTAGCCGGGACAGGGATCTACAATGAGCAGTTCTTC. This sequence encodes CASSLAGTGIYNEQFF. Supplemented by reference TRBV7-8 and TRBJ2-1, the full variable domain reads GAGVSQSPRYKVAKRGQDVALRCDPISGHVSLFWYQQALGQGPEFLTYFQNEAQLDKSGLPSDRFFAERPEGSVSTLKIQRTQQEDSAVYLCASSLAGTGIYNEQFFGPGTRLTVL.

V is TRBV30 and J is TRBJ1-4; tentative D call: TRBD1 (5 bases). Germline CDR1 GTSNPN, CDR2 SVGIG (reference sequence). The CDR3 extends over 15 amino acids. The V gene lost 1 base and the J gene lost 5 bases, with 14 bases spanning the gap. The CDR3 DNA reads TGTGCCTGGAGTGCCGACAGTTCTTCCAATGAAAAACTGTTTTTT. Protein: CAWSADSSSNEKLFF. Drawing the rest from reference TRBV30 and TRBJ1-4, the complete variable domain is SQTIHQWPATLVQPVGSPLSLECTVEGTSNPNLYWYRQAAGRGLQLLFYSVGIGQISSEVPQNLSASRPQDRQFILSSKKLLLSDSGFYLCAWSADSSSNEKLFFGSGTQLSVL.

The chain carries TRBV5-6 and TRBJ1-6; D may be TRBD1 (5 bases). This CDR3 has 16 amino acids. Germline V gene data show CDR1 as SGHDT and CDR2 as YYEEEE. Trimming stripped 6 bases from V and 7 bases from J, with 20 bases between. The CDR3 sequence: CASTNRIRVVNSPLHF. The CDR3 nucleotides are TGTGCCAGCACAAACCGAATCAGGGTGGTAAATTCACCCCTCCACTTT.